A single sample is the source of the 14 T cell receptor beta chains below, sequenced in a study of CD8 T cells in ankylosing spondylitis. TCRdb itself ran the 5' RACE reads through MiXCR, one entry per CDR3 protein. The profile shows about 400,000 distinct CDR3 sequences, around 20% of them singletons. Findings and caveats of the study: Blood from ankylosing spondylitis patients appeared to carry a characteristic roughly eight-variant TCR beta motif.

The antigens these receptors bind are not known. The sequenced sample consisted of blood, either unsorted or a sorted T cell fraction (not recorded which). The receptors originated from a male donor with ankylosing spondylitis.

This chain connects TRBV20-1 to TRBJ2-6; 11 positions agree with TRBD2. The CDR3 is 15 residues long. Germline V CDR1 and CDR2: DFQATT, SNEGSKA (reference sequence). The CDR3 sequence is CSVAGGPLGANVLTF. The CDR3 DNA is TGCAGCGTAGCGGGAGGGCCTTTAGGGGCCAACGTCCTGACTTTC.

The sample holds many counts of this clonotype. This chain uses TRBV7-2 with TRBJ2-3; TRBD2 matches at 9 bases. Germline loops: CDR1 SGHTA, CDR2 FQGNSA. The CDR3 sequence is 15 residues long. V was clipped by 5 bases and J by 0 bases; unmatched bases: 3. CDR3: CASSPGLASTDTQYF. The CDR3 coding sequence is TGTGCCAGCAGCCCAGGACTAGCGAGCACAGATACGCAGTATTTT.

This clonotype showed up just a few times. The chain employs TRBV10-1 and TRBJ2-2; TRBD2 matches at 10 bases. The CDR3 contains 17 residues. V lost 0 bases and J lost 4; bases outside the gene matches: 5. Germline V gene sequence: CDR1 WNHNN, CDR2 SYGVQD (reference sequence). The CDR3 here is CASSESLAGEGTGELFF. CDR3 nucleotide sequence: TGCGCCAGCAGTGAGTCGCTAGCGGGAGAGGGCACCGGGGAGCTGTTTTTT.

This clonotype has ten or more counts. This chain links TRBV27 with TRBJ2-7, with a possible D match to TRBD2 (5 bases). CDR3 length: 12 amino acids. Trimming shortened V by 5 bases and J by 5 bases, and 10 bases separated the two germline ends. Germline values: CDR1 MNHEY, CDR2 SMNVEV (reference sequence). This chain's CDR3 is CASSNPSHEQYF. The DNA of the CDR3 is TGTGCCAGCAGTAACCCTAGCCACGAGCAGTACTTC.

This clonotype has a handful of counts. The chain has TRBV14 and TRBJ1-2, with 8 positions matching TRBD1. The CDR3 is 13 amino acids. CDR1 is SGHDN and CDR2 is FVKESK in the germline V gene. After removal of 5 bases from V and 6 bases from J, the junction contained 5 bases not matched to a gene. CDR3 nucleotides: TGTGCCAGCAGCTCGGACAGGGTGAATGGCTACACCTTC. It yields the protein CASSSDRVNGYTF.

V and J are TRBV20-1 and TRBJ1-2; tentatively, D is TRBD1 (5 bases). This CDR3 region has 14 residues. CDR1 is DFQATT, CDR2 SNEGSKA, per germline (reference sequence). With 6 bases removed from V and 6 bases from J, the gap between germline ends came to 20 bases. The CDR3 loop reads CSATGGAIRDGYTF. CDR3 in DNA: TGCAGTGCCACGGGAGGGGCGATCCGTGATGGCTACACCTTC.

The V and J genes are TRBV6-2 or TRBV6-3 and TRBJ2-2; 11 nucleotides align to TRBD2. The CDR3 length is 15 residues. V trimming: 4 bases; J trimming: 9 bases; junction bases outside the gene matches: 7. Germline loops: CDR1 MNHEY, CDR2 SVGEGT. Written as DNA, the CDR3 is TGTGCCAGCAGTTCAGGACTAGCGGGTCTTTGGGAGCTGTTTTTT. It translates to CASSSGLAGLWELFF.

In nucleotides, the CDR3 is TGTGCCAGCAGCTTAGGTGATGTACACAATGAGCAGTTCTTC. Amino acids: CASSLGDVHNEQFF. This rearrangement joins TRBV11-3 to TRBJ2-1; D not certain. The CDR3 sequence is 14 residues long. Germline V gene lookup returns CDR1 SGHNT and CDR2 YENEEA. Trimming removed 1 base from V and 5 bases from J, with 9 bases in between.

V usage is TRBV11-2 and J usage is TRBJ2-7, with TRBD1 matching over 7 bases. Germline CDR1 SGHAT, CDR2 FQNNGV. The V segment lost 7 bases and the J segment 2 bases; nucleotides outside the gene matches: 5. The CDR3 has 13 residues. The CDR3 is CASNDRVTYEQYF. The CDR3 bases are TGTGCCAGCAACGACAGGGTAACCTACGAGCAGTACTTC.

CDR3 protein: CASSAGTSGVGEQFF. In DNA form, the CDR3 reads TGTGCCAGCAGCGCGGGGACTAGCGGAGTCGGTGAGCAGTTCTTC. The chain joins TRBV9 to TRBJ2-1; 11 bases are a match to TRBD2. Germline CDR1 is SGDLS and CDR2 is YYNGEE. V shed 3 bases, J shed 9 bases, and the junction held 8 bases outside the gene matches. The CDR3 extends over 15 amino acids.

This clonotype was counted only a few times. The V call is TRBV20-1, the J call TRBJ2-1; D tentatively reads TRBD1 or TRBD2 (5 bases each). The CDR3 totals 15 residues. V was cut by 1 base and J by 6 bases, with 16 bases left in between. CDR1 and CDR2 (germline): DFQATT, SNEGSKA (reference sequence). For the CDR3, the DNA is TGCAGTGCTAGAGGTGGGACCCCGGGGAGCAATGAGCAGTTCTTC. This gives the protein CSARGGTPGSNEQFF.

This clonotype was observed a few times. The gene calls are TRBV2 and TRBJ2-3; D may be TRBD1 (7 bases). Trimming took off 1 base at V and 1 base at J, with 12 bases between the two ends. Germline CDR1 SNHLY, CDR2 FYNNEI. This CDR3 spans 16 amino acids. The CDR3 here is CASSEGRGRRTDTQYF. CDR3 coding DNA: TGTGCCAGCAGTGAAGGGAGGGGGCGCCGCACAGATACGCAGTATTTT. The whole variable domain, remainder taken from reference TRBV2 and TRBJ2-3, is EPEVTQTPSHQVTQMGQEVILRCVPISNHLYFYWYRQILGQKVEFLVSFYNNEISEKSEIFDDQFSVERPDGSNFTLKIRSTKLEDSAMYFCASSEGRGRRTDTQYFGPGTRLTVL.

The CDR3 loop reads CASSLPGLAGGYNEQFF. CDR3 nucleotides: TGTGCCAGCAGCTTACCAGGACTAGCGGGAGGGTACAATGAGCAGTTCTTC. The V gene is TRBV7-3, the J gene TRBJ2-1, with 15 bases that match TRBD2. The CDR3 sequence is 17 residues long. CDR1 SGHTA and CDR2 FQGTGA come from the germline V gene. The V gene end was trimmed by 2 bases and the J gene end by 4 bases; junction bases not matched to a gene: 3.

This clonotype came up a few times. The chain couples TRBV7-7 to TRBJ1-2; the match to TRBD1 covers 9 bases. CDR3 length: 15 amino acids. Germline V CDR1 and CDR2: SSHAT, FNYEAQ (reference sequence). The V gene end was trimmed by 1 base and the J gene end by 1 base; junction bases not matched to a gene: 1. CDR3 protein: CASSLVGQGNYGYTF. The CDR3 DNA follows: TGTGCCAGCAGCTTAGTGGGACAGGGTAACTATGGCTACACCTTC.